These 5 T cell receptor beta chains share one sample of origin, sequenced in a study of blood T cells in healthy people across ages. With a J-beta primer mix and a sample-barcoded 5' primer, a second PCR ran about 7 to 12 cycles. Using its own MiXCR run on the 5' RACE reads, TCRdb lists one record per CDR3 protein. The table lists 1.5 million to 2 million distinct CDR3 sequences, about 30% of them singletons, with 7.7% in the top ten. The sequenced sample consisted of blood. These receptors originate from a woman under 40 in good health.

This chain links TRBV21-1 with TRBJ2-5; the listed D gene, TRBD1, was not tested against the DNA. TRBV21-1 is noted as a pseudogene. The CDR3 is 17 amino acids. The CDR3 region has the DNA TGTGCCAGCAGCAAGGGGTTGGGACCCATGTTATTGGAGACCCAGTACTTC. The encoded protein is CASSKGLGPMLLETQYF.

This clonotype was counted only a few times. The CDR3 spells CASSFVAGGVTGELFF. DNA for the CDR3: TGTGCCAGCAGCTTTGTAGCGGGAGGGGTCACCGGGGAGCTGTTTTTT. The rearrangement uses TRBV7-8 and TRBJ2-2; 11 nucleotides line up with TRBD2. This CDR3 has 16 amino acids. The germline CDR1 and CDR2 sequences are SGHVS and FQNEAQ. V lost 3 bases to trimming and J lost 4 bases; unmatched junction nucleotides: 4.

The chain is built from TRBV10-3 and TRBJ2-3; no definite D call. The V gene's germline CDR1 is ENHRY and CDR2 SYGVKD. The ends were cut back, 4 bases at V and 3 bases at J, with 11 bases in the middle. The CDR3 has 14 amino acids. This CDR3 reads CAISAWESTDTQYF. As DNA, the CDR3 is TGTGCCATCAGTGCGTGGGAATCAACAGATACGCAGTATTTT.

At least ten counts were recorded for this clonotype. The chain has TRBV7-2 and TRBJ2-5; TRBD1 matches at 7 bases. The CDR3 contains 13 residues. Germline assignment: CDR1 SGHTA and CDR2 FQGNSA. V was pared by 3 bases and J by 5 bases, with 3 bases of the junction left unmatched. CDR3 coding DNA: TGTGCCAGCAGCTTGGGACAGAACGAGACCCAGTACTTC. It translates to CASSLGQNETQYF. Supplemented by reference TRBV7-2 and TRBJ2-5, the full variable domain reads GAGVSQSPSNKVTEKGKDVELRCDPISGHTALYWYRQSLGQGLEFLIYFQGNSAPDKSGLPSDRFSAERTGGSVSTLTIQRTQQEDSAVYLCASSLGQNETQYFGPGTRLLVL.

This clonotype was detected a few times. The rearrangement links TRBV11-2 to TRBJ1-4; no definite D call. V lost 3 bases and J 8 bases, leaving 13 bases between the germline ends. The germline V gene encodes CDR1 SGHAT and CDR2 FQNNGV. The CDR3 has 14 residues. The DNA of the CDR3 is TGTGCCAGCAGCTTGTATGACTTTGGAGAAAAACTGTTTTTT. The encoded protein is CASSLYDFGEKLFF.